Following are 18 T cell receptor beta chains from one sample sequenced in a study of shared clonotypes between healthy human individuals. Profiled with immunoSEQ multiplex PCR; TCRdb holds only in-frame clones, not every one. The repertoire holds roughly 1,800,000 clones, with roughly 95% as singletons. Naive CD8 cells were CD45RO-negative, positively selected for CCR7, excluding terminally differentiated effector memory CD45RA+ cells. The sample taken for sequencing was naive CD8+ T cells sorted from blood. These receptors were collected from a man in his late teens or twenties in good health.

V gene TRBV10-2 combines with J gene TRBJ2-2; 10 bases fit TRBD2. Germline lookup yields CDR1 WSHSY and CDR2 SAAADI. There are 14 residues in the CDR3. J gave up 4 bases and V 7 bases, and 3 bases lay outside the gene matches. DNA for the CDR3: TGCGCCAGCACCCTAGCGGGAGTCACCGGGGAGCTGTTTTTT. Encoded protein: CASTLAGVTGELFF.

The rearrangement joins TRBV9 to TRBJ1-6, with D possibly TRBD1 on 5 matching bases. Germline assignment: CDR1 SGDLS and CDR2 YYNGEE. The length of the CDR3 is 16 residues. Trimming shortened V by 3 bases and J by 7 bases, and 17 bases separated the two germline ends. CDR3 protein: CASSDSGRGGNSPLHF. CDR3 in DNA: TGTGCCAGCAGCGACTCCGGTCGGGGCGGGAATTCACCCCTCCACTTT.

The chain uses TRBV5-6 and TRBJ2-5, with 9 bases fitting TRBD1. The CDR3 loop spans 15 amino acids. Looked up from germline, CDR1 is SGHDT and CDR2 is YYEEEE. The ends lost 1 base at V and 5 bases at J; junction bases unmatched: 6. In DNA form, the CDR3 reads TGTGCCAGCAGCTTGACAGGGGGCGAAGGGGAGACCCAGTACTTC. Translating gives CASSLTGGEGETQYF.

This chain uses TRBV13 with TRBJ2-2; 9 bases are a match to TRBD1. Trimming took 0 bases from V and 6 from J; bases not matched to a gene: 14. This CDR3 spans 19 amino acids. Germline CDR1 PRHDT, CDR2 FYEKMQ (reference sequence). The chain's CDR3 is CASSLGLIGTGRISGELFF. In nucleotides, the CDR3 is TGTGCCAGCAGCTTAGGGTTGATCGGGACAGGGCGCATATCCGGGGAGCTGTTTTTT.

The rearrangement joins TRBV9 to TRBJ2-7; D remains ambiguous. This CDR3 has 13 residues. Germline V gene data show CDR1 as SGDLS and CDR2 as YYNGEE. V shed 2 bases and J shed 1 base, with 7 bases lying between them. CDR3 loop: CASSVEESYEQYF. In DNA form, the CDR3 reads TGTGCCAGCAGCGTCGAGGAGTCCTACGAGCAGTACTTC.

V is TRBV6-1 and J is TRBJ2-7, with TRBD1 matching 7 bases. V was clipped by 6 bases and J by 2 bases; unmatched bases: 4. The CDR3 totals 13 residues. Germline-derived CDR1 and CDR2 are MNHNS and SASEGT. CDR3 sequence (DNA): TGTGCCAGCAGGGGGACAGAACCCTACGAGCAGTACTTC. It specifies CASRGTEPYEQYF.

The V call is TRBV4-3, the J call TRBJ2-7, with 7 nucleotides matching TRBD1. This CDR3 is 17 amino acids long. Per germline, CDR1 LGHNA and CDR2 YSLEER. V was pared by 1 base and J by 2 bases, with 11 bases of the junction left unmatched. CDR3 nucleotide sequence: TGCGCCAGCAGCCAAGGCCCCCAGACAGGGAGCACCTACGAGCAGTACTTC. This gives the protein CASSQGPQTGSTYEQYF.

The CDR3 sequence: CAWREGTMNTEAFF. For the CDR3, the DNA is TGTGCCTGGAGGGAGGGAACGATGAACACTGAAGCTTTCTTT. V gene TRBV30 combines with J gene TRBJ1-1; no reliable D call. The CDR3 runs to 14 residues. Per the germline V gene, CDR1 is GTSNPN and CDR2 is SVGIG (reference sequence). The germline V and J ends were trimmed by 3 bases and 0 bases, with 11 bases remaining between them.

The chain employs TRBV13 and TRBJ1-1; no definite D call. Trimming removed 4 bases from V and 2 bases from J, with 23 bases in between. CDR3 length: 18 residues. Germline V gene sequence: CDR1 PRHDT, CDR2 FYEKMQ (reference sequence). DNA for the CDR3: TGTGCCAGCAGCTCAAACCCGGTGACCGTATCACTTAACACTGAAGCTTTCTTT. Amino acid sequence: CASSSNPVTVSLNTEAFF.

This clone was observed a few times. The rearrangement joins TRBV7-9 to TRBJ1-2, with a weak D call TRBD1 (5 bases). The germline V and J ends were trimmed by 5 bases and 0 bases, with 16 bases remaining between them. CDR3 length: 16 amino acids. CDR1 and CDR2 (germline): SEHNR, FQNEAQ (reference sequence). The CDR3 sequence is CASSTGTSPTNYGYTF. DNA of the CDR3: TGTGCCAGCAGCACCGGGACTTCCCCCACTAACTATGGCTACACCTTC.

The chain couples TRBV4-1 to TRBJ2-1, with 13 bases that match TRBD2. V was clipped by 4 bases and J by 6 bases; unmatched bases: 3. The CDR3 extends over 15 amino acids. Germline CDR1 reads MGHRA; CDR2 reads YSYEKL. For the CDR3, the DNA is TGCGCCAGCAGCCGGTGGACTAGCGGGGGCAATGAGCAGTTCTTC. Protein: CASSRWTSGGNEQFF.

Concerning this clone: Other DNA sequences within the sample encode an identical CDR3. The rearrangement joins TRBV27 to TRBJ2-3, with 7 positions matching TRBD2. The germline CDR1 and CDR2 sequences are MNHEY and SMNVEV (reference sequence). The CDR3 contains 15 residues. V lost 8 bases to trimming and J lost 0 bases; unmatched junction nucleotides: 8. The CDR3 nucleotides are TGTGCCAGCTCCCTGGGGCGGGGGAGCACAGATACGCAGTATTTT. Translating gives CASSLGRGSTDTQYF.

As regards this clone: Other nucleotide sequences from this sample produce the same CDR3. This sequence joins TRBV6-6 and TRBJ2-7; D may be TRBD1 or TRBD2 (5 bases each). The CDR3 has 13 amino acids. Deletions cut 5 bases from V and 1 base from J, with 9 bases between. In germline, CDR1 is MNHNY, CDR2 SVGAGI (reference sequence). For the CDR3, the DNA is TGTGCCAGCAGTCCGGGGCCTTCCTACGAGCAGTACTTC. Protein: CASSPGPSYEQYF.

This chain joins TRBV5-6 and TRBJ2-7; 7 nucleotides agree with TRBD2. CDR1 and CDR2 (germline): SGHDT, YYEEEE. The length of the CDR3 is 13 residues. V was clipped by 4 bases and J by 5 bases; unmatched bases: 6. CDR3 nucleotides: TGTGCCAGCAGCGTGGCGGGGGTCGACGAGCAGTACTTC. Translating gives CASSVAGVDEQYF.

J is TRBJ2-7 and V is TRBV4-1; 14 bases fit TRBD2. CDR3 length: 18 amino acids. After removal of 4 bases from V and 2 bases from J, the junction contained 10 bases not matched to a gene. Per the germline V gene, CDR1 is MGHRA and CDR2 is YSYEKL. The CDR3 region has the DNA TGCGCCAGCAGCCCAACCGGGACTAGCGGGAGCGGAACCTACGAGCAGTACTTC. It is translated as CASSPTGTSGSGTYEQYF.

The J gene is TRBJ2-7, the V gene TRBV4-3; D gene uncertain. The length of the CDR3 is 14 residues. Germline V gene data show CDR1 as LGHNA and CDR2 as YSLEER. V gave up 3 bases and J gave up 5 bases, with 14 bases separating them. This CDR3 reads CASSHVLQDNEQYF. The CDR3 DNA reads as TGCGCCAGCAGCCATGTCCTACAAGATAACGAGCAGTACTTC.

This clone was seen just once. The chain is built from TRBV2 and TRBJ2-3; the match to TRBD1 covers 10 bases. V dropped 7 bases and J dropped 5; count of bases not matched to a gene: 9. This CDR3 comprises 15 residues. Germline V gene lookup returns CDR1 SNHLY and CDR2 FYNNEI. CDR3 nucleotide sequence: TGTGCCAGCATTGTAGGGGACAGGGGAGTAGATACGCAGTATTTT. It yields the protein CASIVGDRGVDTQYF.

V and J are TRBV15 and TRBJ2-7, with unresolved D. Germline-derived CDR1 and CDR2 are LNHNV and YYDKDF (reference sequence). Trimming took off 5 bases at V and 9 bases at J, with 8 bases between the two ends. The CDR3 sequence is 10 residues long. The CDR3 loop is CATSGAAQYF. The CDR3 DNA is TGTGCCACCAGCGGTGCGGCGCAGTACTTC.